What follows describes a single T cell receptor beta chain. The sample comes from a study of blood T cell repertoires in COVID-19. Study as a whole: The United States, Italy and Spain provided the acute and convalescent COVID-19 samples. The cDNA or gDNA used as material had been derived from T cells, B-cell-depleted T cells, or PBMCs.

Method: immunoSEQ multiplex PCR; TCRdb's copy keeps in-frame clones and lacks some. The table lists about 34,000 clones, roughly 88% of them singletons. V lost 4 bases, J lost 0 bases, and 12 bases lay in between. CDR1 is MGHRA, CDR2 YSYEKL, per germline. CDR3 size: 15 residues. The chain links TRBV4-1 to TRBJ1-1; perhaps TRBD1 as D (6 bases). The receptor was derived from an elderly man with acute or convalescent COVID-19. The sequenced sample consisted of peripheral blood. CDR3 sequence: CASSRSGTMNTEAFF. CDR3 DNA: TGCGCCAGCAGCCGGTCCGGGACAATGAACACTGAAGCTTTCTTT.